The T cell receptor (beta chain) under discussion was sequenced for a study of blood T cells in healthy people across ages. The authors ran a second PCR of roughly 6 to 12 cycles using a sample-barcoded 5' primer and a J-beta primer mix. TCRdb reprocessed the 5' RACE reads with MiXCR, giving one entry per CDR3 protein. This sample yields some 1.5 million distinct CDR3 sequences, of which 40% to 45% are seen a single time; over 3.5% belongs to the top ten. To note about this clonotype: Its antigen is as yet unknown.

The germline V gene encodes CDR1 SGHRS and CDR2 YFSETQ. With V trimmed by 1 base and J by 2 bases, 6 bases remained unmatched. The CDR3 loop spans 18 amino acids. Study outcomes and limitations: Per-million-T-cell TCR beta diversity fell roughly linearly with age.

The genes are TRBV5-1 and TRBJ2-3; TRBD2 agrees at 14 bases. This receptor was obtained from a woman younger than 30 in good health. Source material: blood. The CDR3 loop is CASSLQPGLAGVTDTQYF. In DNA form, the CDR3 reads TGCGCCAGCAGCTTGCAACCGGGACTAGCGGGAGTCACAGATACGCAGTATTTT.